The rows below give T cell receptor beta chains drawn from one sample of a study of cytomegalovirus exposure and HLA in healthy donors. Assay used: immunoSEQ multiplex PCR; TCRdb lists only in-frame clones, some missing. The sample holds 200,000 or so clones, 70% seen once. Sequencing input: PBMCs. The receptor set was obtained from a man between 35 and 55 years old in good health and CMV-seropositive. Both conserved end residues are part of each CDR3. D genes are given only for firm matches. Size is stated for part of the rows, as once, few or many counts, or as a class when the clone is expanded.

J | size | D | V | DNA | CDR3
TRBJ2-4 | few | . | TRBV29-1 | TGCAGCGTTGAAGACCACGACATACCTGGGAACATTCAGTACTTC | CSVEDHDIPGNIQYF
TRBJ1-3 | once | TRBD1 | TRBV6-1 | TGTGCCAGCAGTGACGAGACAGGGTCCCAAAGCTCTGGAAACACCATATATTTT | CASSDETGSQSSGNTIYF
TRBJ1-1 | . | . | TRBV2 | TGTGCCAGCAGTGGCTCGGGGAACACTGAAGCTTTCTTT | CASSGSGNTEAFF
TRBJ2-1 | . | TRBD2 | TRBV19 | TGTGCCAGTAAGAGGCTCGGCGGGGGGACCCAGCCCTGGGATGAGCAGTTCTTC | CASKRLGGGTQPWDEQFF
TRBJ2-1 | . | . | TRBV5-4 | TGTGCCAGCAGCTTATTCAGGGACAATGAGCAGTTCTTC | CASSLFRDNEQFF
TRBJ1-4 | . | . | TRBV5-5 | TGTGCCAGCAGCCAGATATCAACTAATGAAAAACTGTTTTTT | CASSQISTNEKLFF
TRBJ1-4 | . | TRBD1 | TRBV19 | TGTGCCAGTGGGATACAGGGGGCAAATGAAAAACTGTTTTTT | CASGIQGANEKLFF
TRBJ2-5 | . | TRBD2 | TRBV9 | TGTGCCAGCAGCCTGGGACTAGCGGGGGCCCTCCAAGAGACCCAGTACTTC | CASSLGLAGALQETQYF
TRBJ2-7 | once | TRBD2 | TRBV7-2 | TGTGCCAGCAGCTTTAGCGGGGTAATCGAGCAGTACTTC | CASSFSGVIEQYF
TRBJ2-1 | . | TRBD2 | TRBV7-8 | TGTGCCAGCAGCTTAGAAGACGGGGGGGCCCTCCATGAGCAGTTCTTC | CASSLEDGGALHEQFF
TRBJ1-1 | . | . | TRBV28 | TGTGCCAGCAGTTCTTCCAGGGATTTGAAAGCTTTCTTT | CASSSSRDLKAFF
TRBJ2-5 | . | TRBD2 | TRBV28 | TGTGCCAGCAGCCCTGGGTCTCTGCGGGGGGGCCCCCGCGAGACCCAGTACTTC | CASSPGSLRGGPRETQYF
TRBJ2-1 | once | . | TRBV7-7 | TGTGCCAGCAGCTTAGACGGCGGGGGCCACTACAATGAGCAGTTCTTC | CASSLDGGGHYNEQFF
TRBJ1-2 | . | . | TRBV4-1 | TGCGCCAGCAGCCAAGATCCAGCTAACTATGGCTACACCTTC | CASSQDPANYGYTF
TRBJ2-2 | . | TRBD2 | TRBV5-1 | TGCGCCAGCAGCGGCGCCGGGACTAGCACCGCCGGGGAGCTGTTTTTT | CASSGAGTSTAGELFF
TRBJ2-3 | . | . | TRBV6-4 | TGTGCCAGCAGTGCGGAGACCGCGGGCACAGATACGCAGTATTTT | CASSAETAGTDTQYF
TRBJ2-2 | . | . | TRBV18 | TGTGCCAGCTCACCAACCCAACTGGGAGGAATCGGGGAGCTGTTTTTT | CASSPTQLGGIGELFF
TRBJ2-7 | . | TRBD2 | TRBV14 | TGTGCCAGCAGCCAAGATGTGGCGGGGGGCCGCCAGTACTTC | CASSQDVAGGRQYF
TRBJ1-1 | . | TRBD1 | TRBV7-2 | TGTGCCAGCCATCGAACAGGGGGAACTGAAGCTTTCTTT | CASHRTGGTEAFF
TRBJ2-3 | few | . | TRBV10-3 | TGTGCCATCCTCGATGGGACTAGCACAGATACGCAGTATTTT | CAILDGTSTDTQYF
TRBJ1-4 | once | TRBD1 | TRBV7-6 | TGTGCCAGCAGCTTATTACAGGGGATTAATGAAAAACTGTTTTTT | CASSLLQGINEKLFF
TRBJ2-1 | . | TRBD1 | TRBV5-4 | TGTGCCAGCAGCTTGGCCTGGACAGGGCGCGAGCAGTTCTTC | CASSLAWTGREQFF
TRBJ1-1 | . | . | TRBV25-1 | TGTGCCAGCAGCGTCTCTCGTACAGGGTACACTGAAGCTTTCTTT | CASSVSRTGYTEAFF
TRBJ1-1 | few | . | TRBV5-1 | TGCGCCTGCAAACCCGGCGGGGGGAGCACTGAAGCTTTCTTT | CACKPGGGSTEAFF
TRBJ1-1 | . | . | TRBV7-3 | TGTGCCAGCAGCTTAGTATTGAACACTGAAGCTTTCTTT | CASSLVLNTEAFF
TRBJ2-1 | few | TRBD2 | TRBV5-8 | TGTGCCAGCAGAACGGGGGGACTCTCCTACAATGAGCAGTTCTTC | CASRTGGLSYNEQFF
TRBJ2-7 | . | TRBD2 | TRBV29-1 | TGCAGCGTTGATACAGGGTCGGGACTAGCCTACGAGCAGTACTTC | CSVDTGSGLAYEQYF
TRBJ2-1 | . | TRBD2 | TRBV4-1 | TGCGCCAGCAGCCAAGGTGGACCGACTAGCGGGGGAGGTTATGCCTACAATGAGCAGTTCTTC | CASSQGGPTSGGGYAYNEQFF
TRBJ2-3 | . | TRBD2 | TRBV7-2 | TGTGCCAGCAGGCCATCGGGGGGGCCTCTGACAGATACGCAGTATTTT | CASRPSGGPLTDTQYF
TRBJ2-7 | . | . | TRBV6-5 | TGTGCCAGCAGTACCGGGACATTCTACGAGCAGTACTTC | CASSTGTFYEQYF
TRBJ2-6 | . | . | TRBV7-6 | TGTGCCAGCAGCCAAGCCAGGGGTGGGGCCAACGTCCTGACTTTC | CASSQARGGANVLTF
TRBJ2-7 | . | . | TRBV19 | TGTGCCAGTAGCACAGGGATCGGCTCCTACGAGCAGTACTTC | CASSTGIGSYEQYF
TRBJ2-3 | . | . | TRBV5-1 | TGCGCCAGCAGGTCGGGGGATACGCAGTATTTT | CASRSGDTQYF
TRBJ1-1 | . | . | TRBV2 | TGTGCCAGCAGTCCAGGATTGCGTGCTTTCTTT | CASSPGLRAFF
TRBJ2-1 | few | TRBD1 | TRBV25-1 | TGTGCCAGCAGTGAGGGTGACAGGGTTATCGATGAGCAGTTCTTC | CASSEGDRVIDEQFF
TRBJ2-7 | . | . | TRBV6-1 | TGTGCCAGCAGATCCGGGACTTTACCCTACGAGCAGTACTTC | CASRSGTLPYEQYF
TRBJ2-5 | . | TRBD1 | TRBV9 | TGTGCCAGCAGCGAGAGAGGACAGGGGGCAGTGGAGACCCAGTACTTC | CASSERGQGAVETQYF
TRBJ1-2 | few | . | TRBV10-3 | TGTGCCATCAGTGAAGAGGAAACCTATGGCTACACCTTC | CAISEEETYGYTF
TRBJ2-1 | few | . | TRBV11-2 | TGTGCCAGCAGCTCGTGGACAGCTTCTTACAATGAGCAGTTCTTC | CASSSWTASYNEQFF
TRBJ2-1 | few | . | TRBV2 | TGTGCCAGCGCTACTCCAGGGTCCTACAATGAGCAGTTCTTC | CASATPGSYNEQFF
TRBJ2-7 | . | . | TRBV15 | TGTGCCACCAGCAGACACCGCTTTAGTAGCGAGCAGTACTTC | CATSRHRFSSEQYF
TRBJ1-2 | few | . | TRBV7-2 | TGTGCCAGCGGGGGCAGGAACTATGGCTACACCTTC | CASGGRNYGYTF
TRBJ1-2 | . | TRBD1 | TRBV5-4 | TGTGCCAGCAGTCGGGGACAGGGACGAGGGCAAGGCTACACCTTC | CASSRGQGRGQGYTF
TRBJ2-7 | . | TRBD1 | TRBV4-1 | TGCGCCAGCAGCCAAGCTCGGACAGGGGGCCACGAGCAGTACTTC | CASSQARTGGHEQYF
TRBJ2-4 | . | TRBD2 | TRBV5-4 | TGTGCCAGCAGCCTTACTCCGGGACTAGCGCGGATCCTTGCAAACATTCAGTACTTC | CASSLTPGLARILANIQYF
TRBJ2-3 | . | . | TRBV28 | TGTGCCAGCAGGCCACAGGGTGAGGGCACAGATACGCAGTATTTT | CASRPQGEGTDTQYF
TRBJ2-2 | . | TRBD1 | TRBV27 | TGTGCCAGGGGACAGGTCAGCACCGGGGAGCTGTTTTTT | CARGQVSTGELFF
TRBJ2-3 | once | TRBD1 | TRBV11-3 | TGTGCCAGCAGCCTAGGGGGCAGTTCAGATACGCAGTATTTT | CASSLGGSSDTQYF
TRBJ2-2 | . | . | TRBV4-1 | TGCGCCAGCAGCCAAGCACCGTCGGAGAGAGGGGAGCTGTTTTTT | CASSQAPSERGELFF
TRBJ2-5 | . | . | TRBV6-1 | TGTGCCAGCAGGGCGGAACAAGAGACCCAGTACTTC | CASRAEQETQYF
TRBJ2-1 | . | TRBD1 | TRBV5-4 | TGTGCCAGCAGCCTTAAAGGCCAGGGGGTGTATAATGAGCAGTTCTTC | CASSLKGQGVYNEQFF
TRBJ2-5 | . | TRBD2 | TRBV12-5 | TGTGCTAGTGGTTCCTCCCGGGGGGTCTCCCAAGAGACCCAGTACTTC | CASGSSRGVSQETQYF
TRBJ2-7 | . | . | TRBV18 | TGTGCCAGCTCACCAGATACTCGGGACGAGCAGTACTTC | CASSPDTRDEQYF
TRBJ1-4 | . | . | TRBV6-5 | TGTGCCAGCAGTAAAGGGGGTACTAATGAAAAACTGTTTTTT | CASSKGGTNEKLFF